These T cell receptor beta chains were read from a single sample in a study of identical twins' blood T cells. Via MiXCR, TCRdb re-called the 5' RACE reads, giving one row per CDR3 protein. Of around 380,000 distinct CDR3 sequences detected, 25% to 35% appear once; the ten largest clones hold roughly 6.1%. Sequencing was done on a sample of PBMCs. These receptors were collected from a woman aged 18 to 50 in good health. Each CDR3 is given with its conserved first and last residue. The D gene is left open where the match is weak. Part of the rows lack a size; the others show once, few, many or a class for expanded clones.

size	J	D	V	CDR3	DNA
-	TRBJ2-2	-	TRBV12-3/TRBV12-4	CASSLSLATGELFF	TGTGCCAGCAGTTTGAGTCTAGCCACCGGGGAGCTGTTTTTT
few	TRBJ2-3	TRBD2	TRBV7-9	CASNLAGWGTDTQYF	TGTGCCAGCAACCTAGCGGGATGGGGCACAGATACGCAGTATTTT
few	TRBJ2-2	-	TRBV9	CASSVDRAKATGELFF	TGTGCCAGCAGCGTAGATAGGGCCAAGGCCACCGGGGAGCTGTTTTTT
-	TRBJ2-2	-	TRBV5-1	CASSLEWSTGELFF	TGCGCCAGCAGCTTGGAATGGTCCACCGGGGAGCTGTTTTTT
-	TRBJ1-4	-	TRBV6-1	CASRASPFRGTNEKLFF	TGTGCCAGCAGGGCATCCCCCTTCAGGGGAACTAATGAAAAACTGTTTTTT
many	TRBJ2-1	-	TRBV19	CASLTCRDPSYNEQFF	TGTGCCAGTCTAACTTGCCGCGATCCGTCCTACAATGAGCAGTTCTTC
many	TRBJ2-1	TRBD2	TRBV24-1	CATSDPASGYNEQFF	TGTGCCACCAGTGATCCGGCTAGCGGTTACAATGAGCAGTTCTTC
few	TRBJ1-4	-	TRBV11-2	CASSPTRRGSEKLFF	TGTGCCAGCAGCCCGACTAGGAGGGGATCTGAAAAACTGTTTTTT
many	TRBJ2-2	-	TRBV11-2	CASSPGPNTGELFF	TGTGCCAGCAGCCCGGGGCCCAACACCGGGGAGCTGTTTTTT
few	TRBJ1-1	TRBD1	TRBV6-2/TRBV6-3	CASSYHDRANTEAFF	TGTGCCAGCAGTTACCACGACAGGGCGAACACTGAAGCTTTCTTT
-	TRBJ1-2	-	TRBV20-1	CSASRGGNGYTF	TGCAGTGCTAGCAGGGGAGGGAATGGCTACACCTTC
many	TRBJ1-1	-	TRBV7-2	CASSPPGGRVEAFF	TGTGCCAGCAGCCCCCCTGGAGGAAGGGTTGAAGCTTTCTTT
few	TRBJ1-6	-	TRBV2	CASSAGRINSPLHF	TGTGCCAGCAGCGCGGGACGGATAAATTCACCCCTCCACTTT
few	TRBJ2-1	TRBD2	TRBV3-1	CASSSRLAGVRNEQFF	TGTGCCAGCAGCTCCAGGCTAGCGGGAGTAAGGAATGAGCAGTTCTTC
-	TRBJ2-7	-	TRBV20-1	CSARDTELSSYEQYF	TGCAGTGCTAGAGATACGGAGTTGAGCTCCTACGAGCAGTACTTC